One sample yielded the 9 T cell receptor beta chains listed below, sequenced in a study of T cell clonality in common variable immunodeficiency. General study results and limits: In common variable immunodeficiency, TCR beta chains reportedly carried fewer deletions and N-nucleotide insertions.

The table came from immunoSEQ multiplex PCR; TCRdb's copy has only in-frame clones and leaves some out. The sample shows 20,000 to 25,000 clones, none of them appearing just once. Their antigen targets remain unknown. The specimen was peripheral blood mononuclear cells. These receptors all stem from a human donor with common variable immunodeficiency.

This clone has at least ten counts. Read data end 3 residues before the CDR3 end; the end is taken from the germline J gene. This chain connects TRBV18 to TRBJ1-5; 7 nucleotides align to TRBD1. The CDR3 covers 15 residues. Germline CDR1 and CDR2: KGHSH and LQKENI. Trimming removed 6 bases from V and 0 bases from J; junction bases left unmatched: 5. CDR3 DNA, as far as it was read: TGTGCCAGCTCCCAGGGGGTTATTAGCAATCAGCCC. Amino acid sequence: CASSQGVISNQP. The entire CDR3 sequence reads CASSQGVISNQPQHF.

Ten or more counts support this clone. From the germline J gene comes the end of the CDR3, since the read stops 3 residues before it. The V gene is TRBV19, the J gene TRBJ1-2; 7 bases align to TRBD1. The junction had 5 bases not matched to a gene; V was cut back by 5 bases and J by 5 bases. CDR1 is LNHDA, CDR2 SQIVND, per germline (reference sequence). The CDR3 runs 13 residues. CDR3 bases read: TGTGCCAGTAGTCGGGACAGCGGATATGGC. This sequence encodes CASSRDSGYG. The entire CDR3 reads CASSRDSGYGYTF.

At least ten counts were recorded for this clone. The read comes to an end 3 residues before the CDR3 does, leaving the germline J gene to fill in the end. The chain links TRBV19 to TRBJ2-2, with TRBD1 identical over 7 bases. Germline V CDR1 and CDR2: LNHDA, SQIVND (reference sequence). The CDR3 contains 14 residues. V lost 4 bases and J lost 6; bases outside the gene matches: 5. The covered CDR3 bases are TGTGCCAGTAGTAAGAGGGGGCTGGCCGGGGAG. It is translated as CASSKRGLAGE. In full, the CDR3 is CASSKRGLAGELFF. Full variable domain (remainder filled in from reference TRBV19 and TRBJ2-2): DGGITQSPKYLFRKEGQNVTLSCEQNLNHDAMYWYRQDPGQGLRLIYYSQIVNDFQKGDIAEGYSVSREKKESFPLTVTSAQKNPTAFYLCASSKRGLAGELFFGEGSRLTVL.

This clone was detected many times. The read ends 3 residues shy of where the CDR3 ends; the end is completed using the germline J gene. This chain connects TRBV18 to TRBJ1-4; D is undetermined. This CDR3 comprises 16 residues. Trimming removed 3 bases from V and 4 bases from J, with 15 bases in between. Germline V gene data show CDR1 as KGHSH and CDR2 as LQKENI. This CDR3 reads CASSPSTPSYNEKLFF. Incomplete CDR3 DNA: TGTGCCAGCTCACCCTCCACTCCTTCCTATAATGAAAAA.

This clone was picked up many times. The read comes to an end 3 residues before the CDR3 does, leaving the germline J gene to fill in the end. The chain joins TRBV30 to TRBJ2-7, with D maybe TRBD1 (6 bases). Looked up from germline, CDR1 is GTSNPN and CDR2 is SVGIG (reference sequence). The CDR3 extends over 13 amino acids. V gave up 2 bases and J gave up 6 bases, with 14 bases separating them. The CDR3 reads CAWSTWAGVEQYF. The covered CDR3 bases are TGTGCCTGGAGTACCTGGGCAGGGGTCGAG.

In this sample, this clone turned up many times. The read is 3 residues too short to cover the CDR3 end, so that end is filled in from the germline J gene. This sequence joins TRBV5-1 and TRBJ2-5; D might be TRBD1 (6 bases). The CDR3 consists of 15 residues. Looked up from germline, CDR1 is SGHRS and CDR2 is YFSETQ. V dropped 0 bases and J dropped 1 base, with 10 bases sitting between them. This CDR3 reads CASSLDRVAQETQYF. The sequenced part of the CDR3 DNA is TGCGCCAGCAGCTTGGACAGGGTTGCCCAAGAGACC.

This clone was seen repeatedly, ten times or more. The read comes to an end 3 residues before the CDR3 does, leaving the germline J gene to fill in the end. The chain is built from TRBV11-2 and TRBJ2-7; D gene ambiguous. The V end was cut by 5 bases, the J end by 5 bases, with 10 bases between. Germline V gene sequence: CDR1 SGHAT, CDR2 FQNNGV. CDR3 size: 12 residues. The chain's CDR3 is CASSPLRHEQYF. The CDR3 bases that were read are TGTGCCAGCAGCCCCCTGAGGCACGAG.

Concerning this clone: The CDR3 goes on 3 residues after the read ends, and that part is filled in from the germline J gene. The V call is TRBV2, the J call TRBJ1-1, with D maybe TRBD1 (5 bases). There are 14 residues in the CDR3. In germline, CDR1 is SNHLY, CDR2 FYNNEI. V shed 7 bases and J shed 1 base, with 13 bases lying between them. CDR3 bases read: TGTGCCAGCAAGGGGTATGTAGGGAACACTGAA. Translation: CASKGYVGNTE. The entire CDR3 is CASKGYVGNTEAFF.

This clone came up many times. The read ends 3 residues early relative to the CDR3; the germline J gene fills the gap. This chain links TRBV5-1 with TRBJ2-2; 9 bases align to TRBD1. With V trimmed by 4 bases and J by 5 bases, 6 bases remained unmatched. CDR3 length: 15 amino acids. The germline gives CDR1 SGHRS, CDR2 YFSETQ. The DNA read from the CDR3 is TGCGCCAGCAGCACACAGGGGGCGGGAACCGGGGAG. Protein: CASSTQGAGTGE. The CDR3 as a whole reads CASSTQGAGTGELFF.